The 28 T cell receptor beta chains in this list originate from one sample, sequenced in a study of blood T cells in healthy people across ages. PCR was performed a second time for 7 to 11 cycles using a sample-barcoded 5' primer and a J-beta primer mix. TCRdb ran MiXCR on the 5' RACE reads and lists one entry per CDR3 protein. The sample records roughly 1,700,000 distinct CDR3 sequences, 28% being singletons. Sequencing used blood. The receptors originated from a woman aged 25 to 45 in good health.

The chain employs TRBV7-2 and TRBJ2-3, with a weak D call TRBD2 (6 bases). CDR3 length equals 11 residues. V shed 8 bases and J shed 8 bases, with 11 bases lying between them. The germline CDR1 and CDR2 sequences are SGHTA and FQGNSA. CDR3 protein: CASHRAGTQYF. CDR3 DNA: TGTGCCAGCCACCGAGCGGGTACGCAGTATTTT.

The genes are TRBV28 and TRBJ1-2; D call uncertain. CDR1 MDHEN and CDR2 SYDVKM come from the germline V gene. V was pared by 5 bases and J by 4 bases, with 8 bases between. This CDR3 is 12 amino acids long. Written as DNA, the CDR3 is TGTGCCAGCAGTCGAGAATTCTATGGCTACACCTTC. Amino acids: CASSREFYGYTF.

With regard to this clonotype: This may arise from a read error, as a much more abundant clone is one base away. The V and J genes are TRBV29-1 and TRBJ1-2, with TRBD1 as a possible D gene (6 bases). Germline loops: CDR1 SQVTM, CDR2 ANQGSEA. The V end lost 4 bases, the J end lost 6 bases, and 15 bases lay between the germline ends. The CDR3 is 13 residues long. The CDR3, as DNA: TGCAGCGTTGCTAGGACAGAAGGTGATGGCTACACCTTC. Translated: CSVARTEGDGYTF.

In this sample, this clonotype turned up a few times. CDR3 loop: CASRSLTSYTF. The CDR3 coding sequence is TGTGCCAGCAGATCTCTTACAAGCTACACCTTC. V and J are TRBV28 and TRBJ1-2; D remains unclear. CDR1 is MDHEN, CDR2 SYDVKM, per germline. Trimming pared 6 bases from V and 9 bases from J, leaving 11 bases between. The CDR3 totals 11 residues.

This clonotype was seen at least ten times. The J gene is TRBJ2-5, the V gene TRBV7-9; the D call may be TRBD1 or TRBD2 (5 bases each). This CDR3 is built from 14 residues. Germline V lookup: CDR1 SEHNR, CDR2 FQNEAQ (reference sequence). The V end was cut by 0 bases, the J end by 4 bases, with 9 bases between. The CDR3 DNA sequence: TGTGCCAGCAGCTTAGCGGGGGTCCTAGAGACCCAGTACTTC. This gives the protein CASSLAGVLETQYF.

This clonotype appeared many times. V is TRBV12-3 or TRBV12-4 and J is TRBJ2-1, with TRBD1 identical over 10 bases. The CDR3 totals 16 residues. V was clipped by 6 bases and J by 5 bases; unmatched bases: 10. The CDR3 here is CASSRQGDRGHNEQFF. CDR3 sequence (DNA): TGTGCCAGCAGCCGACAGGGGGACAGGGGTCACAATGAGCAGTTCTTC.

There are many counts of this clonotype. DNA for the CDR3: TGCGCCAGCAGCCGATCGCCGGGACAGGGAAGCTATGGCTACACCTTC. Translating it yields CASSRSPGQGSYGYTF. This chain links TRBV4-3 with TRBJ1-2; 9 bases match TRBD1. Germline loops: CDR1 LGHNA, CDR2 YSLEER. The CDR3 spans 16 residues. Germline trimming cut 4 bases from V and 4 bases from J; bases unmatched to any gene: 10.

The chain recombines TRBV3-1 with TRBJ2-1, with TRBD2 matching 9 bases. CDR1 LGHDT and CDR2 YNNKEL come from the germline V gene (reference sequence). The ends lost 7 bases at V and 6 bases at J; junction bases unmatched: 4. The CDR3 consists of 13 residues. CDR3 coding DNA: TGTGCCAGCATCGGGACTAGCCTCAATGAGCAGTTCTTC. Encoded protein: CASIGTSLNEQFF.

This rearrangement joins TRBV3-1 to TRBJ2-3; D might be TRBD2 (6 bases). V lost 2 bases and J 2 bases, leaving 8 bases between the germline ends. There are 14 residues in the CDR3. Per germline, CDR1 LGHDT and CDR2 YNNKEL (reference sequence). The CDR3, as DNA: TGTGCCAGCAGCCAACTAGCGCTCACAGATACGCAGTATTTT. Translation: CASSQLALTDTQYF.

This clonotype was seen only a few times. The rearrangement joins TRBV14 to TRBJ2-1; 7 positions agree with TRBD2. CDR3 length: 15 residues. CDR1 SGHDN and CDR2 FVKESK come from the germline V gene. Unmatched junction bases numbered 4, after V lost 4 bases and J lost 1 base. This chain's CDR3 is CASSRWTRSYNEQFF. The CDR3 bases are TGTGCCAGCAGCCGATGGACTAGGTCCTACAATGAGCAGTTCTTC.

The V call is TRBV6-2 or TRBV6-3, the J call TRBJ1-2; D is ambiguous. The CDR3 length is 15 residues. Per germline, CDR1 MNHEY and CDR2 SVGEGT. The V and J ends lost 0 bases and 6 bases respectively, with 14 bases between them. CDR3 region: CASSYSWRESNGYTF. Here the CDR3 DNA reads TGTGCCAGCAGTTACTCGTGGAGGGAGTCGAATGGCTACACCTTC.

This clonotype occurred a few times. The V and J genes are TRBV7-9 and TRBJ1-2; D is perhaps TRBD1 (6 bases). The CDR3 is made up of 15 amino acids. Germline lookup yields CDR1 SEHNR and CDR2 FQNEAQ (reference sequence). Trimming removed 5 bases from V and 5 bases from J, with 18 bases in between. As DNA, the CDR3 is TGTGCCAGCAGCCCGAGACTGGGGGGCCGGTATGGCTACACCTTC. Its protein is CASSPRLGGRYGYTF.

This clonotype was found many times. This chain joins TRBV18 and TRBJ2-7, with TRBD2 as a possible D gene (5 bases). V lost 2 bases and J 5 bases, leaving 13 bases between the germline ends. CDR1 and CDR2 (germline): KGHSH, LQKENI. This CDR3 has 14 residues. The CDR3 sequence is CASSPFQEVDEQYF. CDR3 DNA sequence: TGTGCCAGCTCACCATTTCAGGAGGTCGACGAGCAGTACTTC.

The gene calls are TRBV20-1 and TRBJ2-7; D may be TRBD2 (6 bases). V dropped 6 bases and J dropped 6 bases, with 15 bases sitting between them. CDR1 and CDR2 from the germline V gene are DFQATT and SNEGSKA (reference sequence). The CDR3 length is 12 residues. This chain's CDR3 is CSARRGSGEQYF. As DNA, the CDR3 is TGCAGTGCCCGGCGGGGATCGGGCGAGCAGTACTTC.

About this clonotype: The missing conserved phenylalanine or tryptophan at the end of this CDR3 makes a read error likely. Because the CDR3's place on the DNA is in doubt, the DNA is left out and the CDR3 is given as listed by TCRdb. This rearrangement joins TRBV4-1 to TRBJ2-7; the D segment call TRBD1 is taken from the table without a DNA check. Germline CDR1 MGHRA, CDR2 YSYEKL. 8 amino acids form the CDR3, both terminal residues included. CDR3: CAPPGEGI.

The chain employs TRBV29-1 and TRBJ2-3, with no clear D. CDR1 is SQVTM, CDR2 ANQGSEA, per germline. The CDR3 has 11 amino acids. With 6 bases removed from V and 5 bases from J, the gap between germline ends came to 9 bases. The CDR3 sequence is CSVATIDTQYF. CDR3 coding DNA: TGCAGCGTCGCGACAATAGATACGCAGTATTTT.

This sequence joins TRBV5-6 and TRBJ2-1; D is perhaps TRBD1 (6 bases). Per the germline V gene, CDR1 is SGHDT and CDR2 is YYEEEE. The CDR3 is 14 residues long. V lost 0 bases and J 7 bases, leaving 11 bases between the germline ends. CDR3 coding DNA: TGTGCCAGCAGCTTGGGTGGACAGAGGAATGAGCAGTTCTTC. Encoded protein: CASSLGGQRNEQFF.

This clonotype occurred many times. The V gene is TRBV20-1, the J gene TRBJ2-7, with 9 bases fitting TRBD2. Germline V gene lookup returns CDR1 DFQATT and CDR2 SNEGSKA (reference sequence). The CDR3 contains 18 residues. With 5 bases clipped from V and 1 base from J, the junction kept 18 bases outside the gene matches. The CDR3 DNA is TGCAGTGCTGCGCCCATACTAGCGGGTAGCGAGAGATCCTACGAGCAGTACTTC. Its protein product is CSAAPILAGSERSYEQYF.

The CDR3: CSARDSSGSTETQYF. In DNA, the CDR3 is TGCAGTGCTAGAGATTCTAGCGGGAGCACAGAGACCCAGTACTTC. This chain uses TRBV20-1 with TRBJ2-5; 10 bases map to TRBD2. CDR1 and CDR2 (germline): DFQATT, SNEGSKA (reference sequence). The CDR3 is made up of 15 amino acids. The ends lost 0 bases at V and 4 bases at J; junction bases unmatched: 5.

The chain is built from TRBV3-1 and TRBJ2-3, with D possibly called TRBD1 or TRBD2 (5 bases each). The germline V and J ends were trimmed by 1 base and 5 bases, with 19 bases remaining between them. CDR3 length: 17 residues. The germline gives CDR1 LGHDT, CDR2 YNNKEL (reference sequence). The CDR3 region has the DNA TGTGCCAGCAGCCAAGCAATTCGACAGACCCGGGAAGATACGCAGTATTTT. It codes for CASSQAIRQTREDTQYF.

The CDR3, as DNA: TGTGCCAGCAGCCGGTCAGGAGGGCGGGAGCAGTTCTTC. Protein sequence: CASSRSGGREQFF. The chain has TRBV7-3 and TRBJ2-1, with D perhaps TRBD2 (6 bases). Germline assignment: CDR1 SGHTA and CDR2 FQGTGA. The CDR3 has 13 residues. Trimming cost V 5 bases and J 10 bases, with 15 bases left between them.

Regarding this clonotype: The germline gene is not matched at one end of the junction; a read error may be the cause. This chain links TRBV4-1 with TRBJ2-6, with D possibly TRBD2 on 5 matching bases. CDR3 length: 17 residues. From germline, CDR1 is MGHRA and CDR2 YSYEKL. Written as DNA, the CDR3 is TGCGCCAGCAGCCAGGATGGACCGGCCGTGAGGGCCAACGTCCGGACTTTC. Its translation: CASSQDGPAVRANVRTF.

This clonotype was counted between two and nine times. The chain is built from TRBV6-6 and TRBJ1-1; 9 nucleotides line up with TRBD1. J was trimmed by 1 base and V by 7 bases; bases with no gene match: 4. Per germline, CDR1 MNHNY and CDR2 SVGAGI (reference sequence). The CDR3 totals 14 residues. Written as DNA, the CDR3 is TGTGCCAGCACCATACAGGGGGCGAACACTGAAGCTTTCTTT. It is translated as CASTIQGANTEAFF.

This rearrangement joins TRBV27 to TRBJ2-7; the match to TRBD2 covers 12 bases. CDR3 size: 15 residues. Germline V gives CDR1 MNHEY, CDR2 SMNVEV (reference sequence). The ends lost 6 bases at V and 2 bases at J; junction bases unmatched: 5. CDR3 sequence reads: CASSMTSGGTYEQYF. CDR3 nucleotide sequence: TGTGCCAGCAGCATGACTAGCGGGGGAACCTACGAGCAGTACTTC.

This clonotype was counted many times. The gene calls are TRBV20-1 and TRBJ2-7; TRBD1 matches 8 bases. The CDR3 is 15 residues long. Germline V CDR1 and CDR2: DFQATT, SNEGSKA (reference sequence). Trimming took 0 bases from V and 5 from J; bases not matched to a gene: 9. The CDR3 bases are TGCAGTGCTAGAGATGGGAGGACAGGGCTCCACGAGCAGTACTTC. The encoded protein is CSARDGRTGLHEQYF.

The chain uses TRBV20-1 and TRBJ2-5; 8 bases are shared with TRBD1. The CDR3 contains 14 residues. The germline gives CDR1 DFQATT, CDR2 SNEGSKA (reference sequence). V lost 1 base and J lost 5; bases outside the gene matches: 6. The CDR3: CSARARQGLETQYF. DNA of the CDR3: TGCAGTGCTAGAGCCCGACAGGGGTTGGAGACCCAGTACTTC.

In the case of this clonotype: An end of the junction does not agree with germline; a read error may underlie this. The genes are TRBV13 and TRBJ1-3; D not certain. Germline V gene data show CDR1 as PRHDT and CDR2 as FYEKMQ (reference sequence). The CDR3 spans 14 residues. The CDR3, as DNA: TGTGCCGGCAGCAGCCGGGCCTCTGGAAACACCATATATTTT. Translated, it gives CAGSSRASGNTIYF.

A note on this clonotype: A much larger clone is a single base away; this may be a read error. Given the absence of the conserved phenylalanine or tryptophan at the CDR3 end, a read error is likely. J is TRBJ2-7 and V is TRBV7-2, with 7 bases identical to TRBD1. This CDR3 comprises 12 residues. V lost 5 bases and J lost 6; bases outside the gene matches: 4. CDR1 is SGHTA, CDR2 FQGNSA, per germline. This chain's CDR3 is CASSDRVGEQYL. DNA of the CDR3: TGTGCCAGCAGCGACAGGGTTGGCGAGCAGTACTTG.